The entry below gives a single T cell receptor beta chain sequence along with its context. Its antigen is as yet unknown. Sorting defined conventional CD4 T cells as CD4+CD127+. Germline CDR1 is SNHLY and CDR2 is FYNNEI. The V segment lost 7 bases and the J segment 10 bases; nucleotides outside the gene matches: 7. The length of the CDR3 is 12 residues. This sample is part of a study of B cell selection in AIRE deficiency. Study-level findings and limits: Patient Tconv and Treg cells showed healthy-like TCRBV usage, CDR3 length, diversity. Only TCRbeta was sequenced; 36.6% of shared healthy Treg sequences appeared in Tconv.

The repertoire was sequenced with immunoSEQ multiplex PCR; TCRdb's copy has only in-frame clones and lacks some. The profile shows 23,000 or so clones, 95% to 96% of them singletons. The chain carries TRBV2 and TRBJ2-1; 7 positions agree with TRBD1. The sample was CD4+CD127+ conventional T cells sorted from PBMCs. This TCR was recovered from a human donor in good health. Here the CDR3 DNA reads TGTGCCAGCAACTACGGGACAGTCGAGCAGTTCTTC. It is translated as CASNYGTVEQFF. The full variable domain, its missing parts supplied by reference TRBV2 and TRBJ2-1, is EPEVTQTPSHQVTQMGQEVILRCVPISNHLYFYWYRQILGQKVEFLVSFYNNEISEKSEIFDDQFSVERPDGSNFTLKIRSTKLEDSAMYFCASNYGTVEQFFGPGTRLTVL.